This T cell receptor beta chain was recorded in a study of cytomegalovirus exposure and HLA in healthy donors. In regard to this clone: What it binds is not known.

PCR involved 60 Vbeta and 13 Jbeta primers. The method was immunoSEQ multiplex PCR; TCRdb's version includes in-frame clones alone and lacks a portion of them. The sample yields about 120,000 clones, around a tenth seen once. Unrecorded immune exposures were likely, despite nominal health at sampling. Overall study findings and caveats: A highly shared variant cluster was judged a likely technical artifact. TCR beta sequences reportedly predicted most subjects' HLA-A and HLA-B alleles accurately.

The germline V gene encodes CDR1 LNHDA and CDR2 SQIVND (reference sequence). V gave up 7 bases and J gave up 10 bases; unmatched junction bases: 8. The CDR3 has 13 residues. Sequencing was done on a sample of PBMCs. This receptor was taken from a man younger than 45 in good health and CMV-seronegative. V and J are TRBV19 and TRBJ1-4, with 8 bases identical to TRBD1. CDR3 protein: CASTGTGPVKLFF. The CDR3 DNA is TGTGCCAGTACCGGGACAGGACCCGTAAAACTGTTTTTT.